This T cell receptor (beta chain) was captured in a study of CD8+CD57+ T cells in acquired aplastic anemia. This clonotype was recorded many times. CD8+CD57+ cell expansion, shown by flow cytometry, had occurred in the patients selected for sequencing. V dropped 0 bases and J dropped 1 base, with 9 bases sitting between them. There are 15 residues in the CDR3. Germline V gene data show CDR1 as LNHDA and CDR2 as SQIVND (reference sequence). TCR beta VDJ and CDR3 were profiled, and genomic DNA was the template. TCRdb reprocessed the reads with MiXCR, giving one entry per CDR3 protein. The sample has approximately 300,000 distinct CDR3 sequences; 45% to 65% are singletons.

This sequence joins TRBV19 and TRBJ2-5; tentative D call: TRBD1 (6 bases). This TCR was sampled from a human donor with aplastic anemia. The material sequenced was sorted CD4+, CD8+, or CD8+CD57+ T cells (not recorded which) from PBMCs. CDR3 amino acids: CASSIETGGQETQYF. The CDR3 bases are TGTGCCAGTAGTATAGAGACAGGAGGCCAAGAGACCCAGTACTTC.